The sequence of this T cell receptor beta chain was determined in a study of CD8+ T cells in alopecia areata. This CDR3 has 12 residues. Trimming removed 4 bases from V and 5 bases from J, with 11 bases in between. Germline values: CDR1 GTSNPN, CDR2 SVGIG (reference sequence). cDNA prepared by RNA extraction and subsequent reverse transcription served as the template for sequencing. Profiled with immunoSEQ multiplex PCR; TCRdb holds only in-frame clones, not every one. This table has hundreds of thousands of clones, less than 80% appearing once. The chain recombines TRBV30 with TRBJ1-1; unclear D gene. This sample comprised CD4+ T cells sorted from blood, obtained at week 0. The clonotype comes from a human donor with alopecia areata. The DNA for the CDR3 is TGTGCCTGGACGGCGGCAAGAACTGAAGCTTTCTTT. It yields the protein CAWTAARTEAFF.